The 3 T cell receptor beta chains below come from one sample, sequenced in a study of tissue T cells after allogeneic stem cell transplantation. Only in-frame clones appear in the TCRdb table, and some are missing; sequencing was by immunoSEQ multiplex PCR. The sample shows about 12,000 clones, around 70% of them seen only once. The sample was tissue from the right colon, taken at autopsy. The receptors were gathered from a woman between 18 and 55 years old with breast cancer.

V and J are TRBV3-1 (or the pseudogene TRBV3-2) and TRBJ2-7; a weak D match, TRBD1 (5 bases). The germline CDR1 and CDR2 sequences are LGHDT and YNNKEL (reference sequence). CDR3 length: 14 amino acids. Trimming shortened V by 4 bases and J by 5 bases, and 15 bases separated the two germline ends. The CDR3 nucleotides are TGTGCCAGCAGCCGAGTTGGGTCACAGGACGAGCAGTACTTC. Its translation is CASSRVGSQDEQYF.

The rearrangement joins TRBV11-2 to TRBJ2-7; TRBD2 matches at 8 bases. The germline V gene encodes CDR1 SGHAT and CDR2 FQNNGV. CDR3 length: 17 amino acids. J was trimmed by 3 bases and V by 2 bases; bases with no gene match: 12. The CDR3 sequence: CASSLSGGLGGIYEQYF. The CDR3 nucleotides read TGTGCCAGCAGCTTAAGCGGGGGACTAGGTGGAATCTACGAGCAGTACTTC.

Sample share makes this clone medium-sized. The rearrangement joins TRBV14 to TRBJ2-5, with TRBD2 matching 7 bases. The V segment lost 1 base and the J segment 3 bases; nucleotides outside the gene matches: 8. The CDR3 is 16 residues long. Germline V gives CDR1 SGHDN, CDR2 FVKESK. CDR3 in amino acids: CASSQGLALGEETQYF. The CDR3 DNA reads as TGTGCCAGCAGCCAAGGACTAGCCCTCGGTGAAGAGACCCAGTACTTC.